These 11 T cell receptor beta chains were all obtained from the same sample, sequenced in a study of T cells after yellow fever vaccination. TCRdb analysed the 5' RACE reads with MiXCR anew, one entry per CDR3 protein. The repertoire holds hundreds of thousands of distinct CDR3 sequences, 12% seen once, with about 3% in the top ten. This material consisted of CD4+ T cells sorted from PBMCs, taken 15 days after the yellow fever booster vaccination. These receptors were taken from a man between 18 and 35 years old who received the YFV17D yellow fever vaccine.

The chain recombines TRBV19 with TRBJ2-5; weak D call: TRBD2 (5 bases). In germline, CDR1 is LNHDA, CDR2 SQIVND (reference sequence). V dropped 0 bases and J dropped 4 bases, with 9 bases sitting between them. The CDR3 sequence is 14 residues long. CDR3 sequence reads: CASSIEPGRETQYF. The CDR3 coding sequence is TGTGCCAGTAGTATAGAGCCGGGGAGAGAGACCCAGTACTTC.

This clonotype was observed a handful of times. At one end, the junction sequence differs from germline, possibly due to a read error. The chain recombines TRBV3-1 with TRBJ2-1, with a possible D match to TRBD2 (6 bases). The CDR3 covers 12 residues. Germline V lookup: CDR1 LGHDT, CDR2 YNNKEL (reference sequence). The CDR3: CASSQGDWEPFF. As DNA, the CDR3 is TGTGCCAGCAGCCAGGGGGACTGGGAGCCGTTCTTC.

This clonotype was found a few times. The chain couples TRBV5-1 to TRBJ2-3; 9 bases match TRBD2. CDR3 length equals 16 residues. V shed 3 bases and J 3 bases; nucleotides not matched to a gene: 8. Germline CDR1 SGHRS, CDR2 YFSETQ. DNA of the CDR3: TGCGCCAGCAGCTCCAAGCGGGGGGTGTGGACAGATACGCAGTATTTT. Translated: CASSSKRGVWTDTQYF.

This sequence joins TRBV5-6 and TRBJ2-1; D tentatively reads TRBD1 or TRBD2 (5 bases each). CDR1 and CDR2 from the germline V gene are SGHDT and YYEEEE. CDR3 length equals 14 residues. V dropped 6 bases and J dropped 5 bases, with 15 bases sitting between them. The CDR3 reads CASTRRDGHNEQFF. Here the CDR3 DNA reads TGTGCCAGCACCCGCCGGGACGGACACAATGAGCAGTTCTTC. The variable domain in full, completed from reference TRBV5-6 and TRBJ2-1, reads DAGVTQSPTHLIKTRGQQVTLRCSPKSGHDTVSWYQQALGQGPQFIFQYYEEEERQRGNFPDRFSGHQFPNYSSELNVNALLLGDSALYLCASTRRDGHNEQFFGPGTRLTVL.

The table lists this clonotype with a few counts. The CDR3 loop reads CASSVYRGGTEAFF. As DNA, the CDR3 is TGCGCCAGCAGCGTCTACAGGGGTGGCACTGAAGCTTTCTTT. This chain links TRBV4-3 with TRBJ1-1, with 7 positions matching TRBD1. The CDR3 totals 14 residues. From germline, CDR1 is LGHNA and CDR2 YSLEER. Germline trimming cut 5 bases from V and 4 bases from J; bases unmatched to any gene: 7.

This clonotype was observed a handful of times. The chain's CDR3 is CASRGRGDYEQYF. For the CDR3, the DNA is TGTGCCAGCAGGGGGAGGGGCGACTACGAGCAGTACTTC. The chain has TRBV25-1 and TRBJ2-7; the match to TRBD2 covers 7 bases. Trimming took 6 bases from V and 3 from J; bases not matched to a gene: 5. CDR3 length equals 13 residues. The V gene's germline CDR1 is MGHDK and CDR2 SYGVNS.

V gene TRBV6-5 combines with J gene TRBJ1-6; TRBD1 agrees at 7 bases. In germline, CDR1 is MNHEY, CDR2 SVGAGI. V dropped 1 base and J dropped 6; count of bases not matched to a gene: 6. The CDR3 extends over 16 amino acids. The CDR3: CASSYWPWDSNSPLHF. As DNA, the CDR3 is TGTGCCAGCAGTTACTGGCCTTGGGACAGTAATTCACCCCTCCACTTT.

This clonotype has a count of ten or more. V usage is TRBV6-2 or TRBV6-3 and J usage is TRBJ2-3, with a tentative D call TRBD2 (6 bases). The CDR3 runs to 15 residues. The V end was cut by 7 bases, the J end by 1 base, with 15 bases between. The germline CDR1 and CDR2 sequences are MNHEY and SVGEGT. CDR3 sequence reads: CASKRRASGTDTQYF. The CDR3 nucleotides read TGTGCCAGCAAAAGGAGGGCTAGCGGCACAGATACGCAGTATTTT.

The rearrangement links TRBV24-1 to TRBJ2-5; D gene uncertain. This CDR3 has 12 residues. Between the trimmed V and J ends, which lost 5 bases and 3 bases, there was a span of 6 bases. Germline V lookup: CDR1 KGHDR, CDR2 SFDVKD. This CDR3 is CATSVGEETQYF. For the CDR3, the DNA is TGTGCCACCAGTGTCGGAGAAGAGACCCAGTACTTC.

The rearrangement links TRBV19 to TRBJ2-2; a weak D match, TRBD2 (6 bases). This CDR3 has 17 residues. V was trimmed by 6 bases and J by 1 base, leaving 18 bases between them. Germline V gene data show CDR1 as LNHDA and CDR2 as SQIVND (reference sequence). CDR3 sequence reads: CASSRMGTSLNTGELFF. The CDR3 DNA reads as TGTGCCAGTAGCCGAATGGGTACTAGCCTGAACACCGGGGAGCTGTTTTTT.

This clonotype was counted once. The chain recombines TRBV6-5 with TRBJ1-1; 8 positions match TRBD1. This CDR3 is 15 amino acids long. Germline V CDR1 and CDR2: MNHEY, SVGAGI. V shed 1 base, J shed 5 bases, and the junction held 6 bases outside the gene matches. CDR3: CASSYFGQGWTEAFF. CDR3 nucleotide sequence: TGTGCCAGCAGTTACTTCGGACAGGGTTGGACTGAAGCTTTCTTT.